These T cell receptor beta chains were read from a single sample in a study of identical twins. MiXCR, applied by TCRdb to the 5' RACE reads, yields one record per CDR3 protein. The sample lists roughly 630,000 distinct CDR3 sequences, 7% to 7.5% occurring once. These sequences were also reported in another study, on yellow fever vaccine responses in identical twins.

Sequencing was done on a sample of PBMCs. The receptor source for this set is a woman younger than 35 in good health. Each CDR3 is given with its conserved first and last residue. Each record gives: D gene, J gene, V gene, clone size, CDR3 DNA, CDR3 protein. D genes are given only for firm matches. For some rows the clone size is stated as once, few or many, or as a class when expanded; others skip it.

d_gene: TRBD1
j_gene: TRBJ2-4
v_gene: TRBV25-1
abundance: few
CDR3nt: TGTGCCAGCAGTGATACGGGACAGGGGGCGCGAGGTAGCAAAAACATTCAGTACTTC
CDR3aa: CASSDTGQGARGSKNIQYF

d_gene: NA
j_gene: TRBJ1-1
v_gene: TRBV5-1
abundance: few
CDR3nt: TGCGCCAGCAGCTTGGCCGGCGGGGAGACTGAAGCTTTCTTT
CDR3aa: CASSLAGGETEAFF

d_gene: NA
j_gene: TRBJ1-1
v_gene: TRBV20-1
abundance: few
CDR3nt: TGCAGTGCTCAGTACATGAACACTGAAGCTTTCTTT
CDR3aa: CSAQYMNTEAFF

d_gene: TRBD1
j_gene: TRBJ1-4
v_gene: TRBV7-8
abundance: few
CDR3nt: TGTGCCAGCAGCCCCGGGACAGGGTATGAAAAACTGTTTTTT
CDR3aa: CASSPGTGYEKLFF

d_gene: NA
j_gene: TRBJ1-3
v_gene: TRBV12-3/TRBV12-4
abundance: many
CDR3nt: TGTGCCAGCAGTTCGGGACACTCTGGAAACACCATATATTTT
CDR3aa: CASSSGHSGNTIYF

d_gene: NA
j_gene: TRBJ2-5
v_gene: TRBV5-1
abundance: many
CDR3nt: TGCGCCAGCAGCTTGGGAGCGGGTTACCAAGAGACCCAGTACTTC
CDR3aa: CASSLGAGYQETQYF

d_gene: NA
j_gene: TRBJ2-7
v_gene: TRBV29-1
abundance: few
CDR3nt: TGCAGCGTTGCAGGGGGCGCGGGGAGCGGGACCCCTATCCTACGACAGTACTTC
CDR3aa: CSVAGGAGSGTPILRQYF

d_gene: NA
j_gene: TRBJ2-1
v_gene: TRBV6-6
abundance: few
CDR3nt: TGTGCCAGCAGTTACAGGCAGGAAGGTGAGCAGTTCTTC
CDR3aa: CASSYRQEGEQFF

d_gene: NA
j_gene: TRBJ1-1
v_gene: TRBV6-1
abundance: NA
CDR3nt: TGTGCCAGCAGTGAGCCACAGGGAAAGAACACTGAAGCTTTCTTT
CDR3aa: CASSEPQGKNTEAFF

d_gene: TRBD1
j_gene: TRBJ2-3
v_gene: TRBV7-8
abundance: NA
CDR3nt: TGTGCCAGCAGCTTTAAGGGGGCTAGAGCAGATACGCAGTATTTT
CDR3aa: CASSFKGARADTQYF

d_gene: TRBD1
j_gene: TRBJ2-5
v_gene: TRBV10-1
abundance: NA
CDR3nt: TGCGCCAGCAGTGATTCACGGGACAGCCAAGAGACCCAGTACTTC
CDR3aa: CASSDSRDSQETQYF

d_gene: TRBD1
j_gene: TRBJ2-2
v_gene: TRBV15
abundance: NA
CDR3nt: TGTGCCACCAGCAGAGGATTTACGGGACAGGGGGCCGGGGAGCTGTTTTTT
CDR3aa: CATSRGFTGQGAGELFF

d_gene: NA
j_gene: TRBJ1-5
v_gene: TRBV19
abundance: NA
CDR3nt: TGTGCCAGTAGTAGCTTGGGACCGACCAATCAGCCCCAGCATTTT
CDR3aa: CASSSLGPTNQPQHF

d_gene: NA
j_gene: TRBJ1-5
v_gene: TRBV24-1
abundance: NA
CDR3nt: TGTGCCACCAGTGAACCGGGACGGCATCAGCCCCAGCATTTT
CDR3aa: CATSEPGRHQPQHF

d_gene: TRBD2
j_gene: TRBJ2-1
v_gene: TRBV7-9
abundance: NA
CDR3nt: TGTGCCAGCAGCGCAGGACTAGCGGGGAACAATGAGCAGTTCTTC
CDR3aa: CASSAGLAGNNEQFF

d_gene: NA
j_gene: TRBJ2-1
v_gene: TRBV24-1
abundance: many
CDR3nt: TGTGCCACCAGCTTATACAATGAGCAGTTCTTC
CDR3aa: CATSLYNEQFF

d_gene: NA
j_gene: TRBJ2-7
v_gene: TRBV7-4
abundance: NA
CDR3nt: TGTGCCAGCAGCTTAGGACTAGGGGGATCCTACGAGCAGTACTTC
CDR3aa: CASSLGLGGSYEQYF

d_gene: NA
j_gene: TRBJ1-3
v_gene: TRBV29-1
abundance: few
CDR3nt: TGCAGCGTTGTCGGGGGGTCTGGAAACACCATATATTTT
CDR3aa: CSVVGGSGNTIYF

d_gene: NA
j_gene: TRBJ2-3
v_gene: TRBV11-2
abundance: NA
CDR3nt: TGTGCCAGCAGCTTCATACAACTAGTCCCAGATACGCAGTATTTT
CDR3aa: CASSFIQLVPDTQYF

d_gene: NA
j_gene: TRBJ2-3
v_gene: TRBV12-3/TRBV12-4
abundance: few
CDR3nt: TGTGCCAGCAGTTTTATGGGGGGAGATACGCAGTATTTT
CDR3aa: CASSFMGGDTQYF

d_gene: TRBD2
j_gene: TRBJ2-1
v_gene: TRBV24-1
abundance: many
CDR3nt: TGTGCCACCAGTGATCCGGGACTAGCGGGAGGGCCCCACTACAATGAGCAGTTCTTC
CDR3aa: CATSDPGLAGGPHYNEQFF

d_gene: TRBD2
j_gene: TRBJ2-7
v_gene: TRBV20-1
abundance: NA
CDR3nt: TGCAGTGCTAGCCCGGGACTAGCGGGCGATGAGCAGTACTTC
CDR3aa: CSASPGLAGDEQYF

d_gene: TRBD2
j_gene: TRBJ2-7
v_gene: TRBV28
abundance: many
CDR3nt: TGTGCCAGCAATTGGGGGGGGTCCTACGAGCAGTACTTC
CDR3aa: CASNWGGSYEQYF

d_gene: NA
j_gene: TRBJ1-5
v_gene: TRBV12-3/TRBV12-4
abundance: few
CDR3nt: TGTGCCAGCAGTTTGTCCGAGCAGCCCCAGCATTTT
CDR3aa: CASSLSEQPQHF

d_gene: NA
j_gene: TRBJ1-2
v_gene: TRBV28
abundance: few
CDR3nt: TGTGCCAGCAGCATCACCGGGACAATGGGCTATGGCTACACCTTC
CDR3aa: CASSITGTMGYGYTF

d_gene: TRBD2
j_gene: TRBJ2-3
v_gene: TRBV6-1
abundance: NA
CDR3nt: TGTGCCAGCAATGACCCTCGACTAGCGGGAGTGGTTGATACGCAGTATTTT
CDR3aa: CASNDPRLAGVVDTQYF

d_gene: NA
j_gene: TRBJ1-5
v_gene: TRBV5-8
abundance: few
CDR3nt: TGTGCCAGCAGGGTCGCAGCCCATCGGCCCCAGCATTTT
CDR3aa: CASRVAAHRPQHF

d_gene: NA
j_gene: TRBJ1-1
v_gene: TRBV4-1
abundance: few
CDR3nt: TGCGCCAGCAGCCATTGGGGCACAGGAAAAGCTTTCTTT
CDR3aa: CASSHWGTGKAFF

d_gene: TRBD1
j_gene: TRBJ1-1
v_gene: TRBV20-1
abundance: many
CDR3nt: TGCAGTGCTAGTATGGGGACAGGGGAGGTAACTGAAGCTTTCTTT
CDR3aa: CSASMGTGEVTEAFF

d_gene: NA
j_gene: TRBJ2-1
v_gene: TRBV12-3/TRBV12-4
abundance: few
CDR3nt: TGTGCCAGCACCTGGGGTAGCCCAATTAGAGAGCAGTTCTTC
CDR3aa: CASTWGSPIREQFF

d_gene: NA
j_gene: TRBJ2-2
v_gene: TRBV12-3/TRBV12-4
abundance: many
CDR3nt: TGTGCCAGCAGTTTAAGCAGGATTCCCTCCGACACCGGGGAGCTGTTTTTT
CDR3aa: CASSLSRIPSDTGELFF

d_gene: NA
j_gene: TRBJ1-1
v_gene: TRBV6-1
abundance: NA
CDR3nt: TGTGCCAGCAACGATAGGGGTTTGATCACTGAAGCTTTCTTT
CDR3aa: CASNDRGLITEAFF

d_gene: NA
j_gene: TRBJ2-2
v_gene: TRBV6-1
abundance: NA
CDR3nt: TGTGCCAGCAGTGGCGCGGGTCAGAACACCGGGGAGCTGTTTTTT
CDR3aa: CASSGAGQNTGELFF

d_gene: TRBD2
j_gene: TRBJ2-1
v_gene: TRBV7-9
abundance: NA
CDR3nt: TGTGCCAGCAGCTCGTCCTTAGCGGGGGGGCTGAATGAGCAGTTCTTC
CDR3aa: CASSSSLAGGLNEQFF

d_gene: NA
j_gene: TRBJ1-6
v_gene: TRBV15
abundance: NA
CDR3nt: TGTGCCACCAGCAGAGCAGCCTGGAGCTCCTATAATTCACCCCTCCACTTT
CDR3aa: CATSRAAWSSYNSPLHF

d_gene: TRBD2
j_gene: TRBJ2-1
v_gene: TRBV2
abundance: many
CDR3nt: TGTGCCAGCAGTGTATCTAGCGGGACCTTCAATGAGCAGTTCTTC
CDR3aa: CASSVSSGTFNEQFF

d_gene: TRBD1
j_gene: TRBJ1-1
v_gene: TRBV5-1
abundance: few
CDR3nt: TGCGCCAGCAGCTTGGACAGGGGGGGCACTGAAGCTTTCTTT
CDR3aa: CASSLDRGGTEAFF

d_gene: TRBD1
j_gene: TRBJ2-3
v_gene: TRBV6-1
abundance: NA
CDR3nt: TGTGCCAGCAGTGTTTTACGGTGGGACAGGGGTAGCACAGATACGCAGTATTTT
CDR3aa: CASSVLRWDRGSTDTQYF

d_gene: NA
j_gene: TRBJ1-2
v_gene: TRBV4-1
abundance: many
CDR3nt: TGCGCCAGCAGCCCTACCGGGACGGGTAGCGGCTACACCTTC
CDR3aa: CASSPTGTGSGYTF

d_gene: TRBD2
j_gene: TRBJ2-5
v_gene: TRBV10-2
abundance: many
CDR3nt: TGCGCCAGCAGTGAGTGGGGGGGCCAAGAGACCCAGTACTTC
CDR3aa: CASSEWGGQETQYF

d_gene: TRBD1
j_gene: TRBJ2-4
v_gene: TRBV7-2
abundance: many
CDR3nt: TGTGCCAGCAGTTATGGGACAGGCGCAAGAACCAAAAACATTCAGTACTTC
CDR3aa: CASSYGTGARTKNIQYF

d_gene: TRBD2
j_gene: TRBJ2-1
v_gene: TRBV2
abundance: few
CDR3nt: TGTGCCAGCATAGAGCGGGGCTCCTACAATGAGCAGTTCTTC
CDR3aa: CASIERGSYNEQFF

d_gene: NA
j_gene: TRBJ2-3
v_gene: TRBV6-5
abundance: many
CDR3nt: TGTGCCAGCAGTTACGAGGGGGTCCTCTTCACAGATACGCAGTATTTT
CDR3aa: CASSYEGVLFTDTQYF

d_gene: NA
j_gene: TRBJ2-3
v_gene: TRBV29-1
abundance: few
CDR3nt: TGCAGCGGCATGGGAGGAGTCACAGATACGCAGTATTTT
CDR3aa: CSGMGGVTDTQYF

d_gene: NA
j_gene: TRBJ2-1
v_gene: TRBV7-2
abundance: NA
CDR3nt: TGTGCCAGCAGCGTTAGGGGACTGGGGTCCTACAATGAGCAGTTCTTC
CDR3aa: CASSVRGLGSYNEQFF

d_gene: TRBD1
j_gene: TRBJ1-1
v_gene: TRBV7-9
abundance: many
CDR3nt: TGTGCCAGCAGCTTAGAGGGACAGGTCAACACTGAAGCTTTCTTT
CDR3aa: CASSLEGQVNTEAFF

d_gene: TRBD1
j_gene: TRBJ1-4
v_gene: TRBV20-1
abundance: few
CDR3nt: TGCAGTGCTCGGGACAGTAGTAATGAAAAACTGTTTTTT
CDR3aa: CSARDSSNEKLFF

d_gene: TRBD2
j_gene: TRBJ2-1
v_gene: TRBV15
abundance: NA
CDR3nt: TGTGCCACCAGCAGAGGGGGGACTAGCGGGATGAATGAGCAGTTCTTC
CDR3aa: CATSRGGTSGMNEQFF

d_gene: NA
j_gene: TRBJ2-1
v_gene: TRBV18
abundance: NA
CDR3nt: TGTGCCAGCTCACCACCGCCCGGGAATGAGCAGTTCTTC
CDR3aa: CASSPPPGNEQFF

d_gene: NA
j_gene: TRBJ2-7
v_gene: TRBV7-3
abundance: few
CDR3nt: TGTGCCAGCAGCCCAAACGGTGGGAAAGTCTCCTACGAGCAGTACTTC
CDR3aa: CASSPNGGKVSYEQYF

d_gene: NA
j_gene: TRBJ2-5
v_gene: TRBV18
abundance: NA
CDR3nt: TGTGCCAGCTCACCAGGGAATTCGGAGACCCAGTACTTC
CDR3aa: CASSPGNSETQYF

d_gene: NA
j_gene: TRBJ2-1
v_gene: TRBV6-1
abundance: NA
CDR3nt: TGTGCCAGCAGGAGTGGGGGGGGCAGGGAGCAGTTCTTC
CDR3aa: CASRSGGGREQFF

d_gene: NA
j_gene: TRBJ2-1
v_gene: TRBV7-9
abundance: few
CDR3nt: TGTGCCAGCACCCCCGCTGCGTACAATGAGCAGTTCTTC
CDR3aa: CASTPAAYNEQFF

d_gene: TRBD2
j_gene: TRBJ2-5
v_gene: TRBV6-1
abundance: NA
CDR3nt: TGTGCCAGCAGTGAAGGCGCAGCGGGAGTGCAAGAGACCCAGTACTTC
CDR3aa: CASSEGAAGVQETQYF

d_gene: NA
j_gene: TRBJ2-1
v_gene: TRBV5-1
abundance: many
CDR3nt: TGCGCCAGCAGTTCACCTCGGACAGAATACAATGAGCAGTTCTTC
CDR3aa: CASSSPRTEYNEQFF

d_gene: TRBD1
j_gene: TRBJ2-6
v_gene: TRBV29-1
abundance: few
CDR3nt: TGCAGCGTTGCCCAGGGACAGCGGGCCAACGTCCTGACTTTC
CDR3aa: CSVAQGQRANVLTF

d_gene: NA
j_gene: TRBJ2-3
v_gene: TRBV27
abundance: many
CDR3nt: TGTGCCAGCAGTTTAAGGCGGATCCCCCGAGCTAGCACAGATACGCAGTATTTT
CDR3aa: CASSLRRIPRASTDTQYF

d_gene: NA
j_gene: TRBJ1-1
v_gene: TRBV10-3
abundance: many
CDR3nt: TGTGCCATCAGTCTACCTGCTGAAGCTTTCTTT
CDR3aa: CAISLPAEAFF

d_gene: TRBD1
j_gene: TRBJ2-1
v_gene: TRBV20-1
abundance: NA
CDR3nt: TGCAGTGCTAGAGTTAGGGACAGGGGAGCATACAATGAGCAGTTCTTC
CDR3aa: CSARVRDRGAYNEQFF

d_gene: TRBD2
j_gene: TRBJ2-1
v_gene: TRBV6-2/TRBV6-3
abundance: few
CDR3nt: TGTGCCAGCAGTCACGGACTAGCGGGCTACTCCTCCTACAATGAGCAGTTCTTC
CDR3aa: CASSHGLAGYSSYNEQFF